The 25 T cell receptor beta chains below all came from one sample that was sequenced in a study of CD8 T cells in Susac syndrome. It was with random hexamers that roughly 0.45 to 1 ug RNA was reverse transcribed. TCRdb reanalysed the immunoSEQ multiplex PCR reads using MiXCR and keeps one entry per CDR3 protein. The sample has 200,000 to 250,000 distinct CDR3 sequences, approximately 95% seen once. The specimen was CD4+ T cells from PBMCs. The origin of the receptors is a human donor with multiple sclerosis.

This sequence joins TRBV20-1 and TRBJ2-5, with 7 bases identical to TRBD1. This CDR3 region has 15 residues. CDR1 and CDR2 (germline): DFQATT, SNEGSKA (reference sequence). V shed 2 bases and J 1 base; nucleotides not matched to a gene: 7. The CDR3 spells CSARYHEGAQETQYF. As DNA, the CDR3 is TGCAGTGCTAGATACCACGAGGGGGCCCAAGAGACCCAGTACTTC.

The J gene is TRBJ1-4, the V gene TRBV5-6; 8 positions match TRBD1. Germline CDR1 is SGHDT and CDR2 is YYEEEE. The CDR3 consists of 17 residues. With V trimmed by 3 bases and J by 10 bases, 17 bases remained unmatched. The chain's CDR3 is CASSSWSRQGADGKLFF. The CDR3 nucleotides read TGTGCCAGCAGCTCGTGGAGCCGGCAGGGGGCAGATGGAAAACTGTTTTTT.

The chain uses TRBV5-1 and TRBJ1-1; TRBD1 might be the D (5 bases). Trimming took off 0 bases at V and 0 bases at J, with 9 bases between the two ends. The germline CDR1 and CDR2 sequences are SGHRS and YFSETQ. CDR3 length: 15 amino acids. CDR3 sequence: CASSLATGLNTEAFF. Written as DNA, the CDR3 is TGCGCCAGCAGCTTGGCAACAGGTTTGAACACTGAAGCTTTCTTT.

The CDR3 DNA sequence: TGTGCCAGCTCACCAGAGTTGAAAGAGACCCAGTACTTC. Translating gives CASSPELKETQYF. The chain uses TRBV18 and TRBJ2-5; D not resolved. The germline CDR1 and CDR2 sequences are KGHSH and LQKENI. V was cut by 2 bases and J by 3 bases, with 7 bases left in between. This CDR3 contains 13 residues.

This chain uses TRBV3-1 with TRBJ2-1; D not certain. V gave up 1 base and J gave up 7 bases, with 14 bases separating them. The CDR3 is 15 amino acids. Germline lookup yields CDR1 LGHDT and CDR2 YNNKEL (reference sequence). In DNA, the CDR3 is TGTGCCAGCAGCCAAGGTGTGGGTCCGGGTAATGAGCAGTTCTTC. The encoded protein is CASSQGVGPGNEQFF.

The gene calls are TRBV2 and TRBJ2-5; TRBD2 aligns across 13 bases. The CDR3 is 17 amino acids. V lost 4 bases and J lost 7; bases outside the gene matches: 12. From germline, CDR1 is SNHLY and CDR2 FYNNEI. CDR3 DNA sequence: TGTGCCAGCAGTGCACCACTAGCGGGGGGGCCGACTATGACCCAGTACTTC. It yields the protein CASSAPLAGGPTMTQYF.

The genes are TRBV6-5 and TRBJ2-3; the D gene is possibly TRBD2 (5 bases). The CDR3 loop spans 17 amino acids. Trimming cost V 2 bases and J 5 bases, with 20 bases left between them. CDR1 and CDR2 from the germline V gene are MNHEY and SVGAGI. The CDR3 region has the DNA TGTGCCAGCAGTTACACCCGTCAGCGGACTCATGGAGATACGCAGTATTTT. Its protein is CASSYTRQRTHGDTQYF.

The genes are TRBV20-1 and TRBJ1-1; D is ambiguous. Per the germline V gene, CDR1 is DFQATT and CDR2 is SNEGSKA (reference sequence). This CDR3 has 13 amino acids. Trimming left V 2 bases short and J 1 base short, with 8 bases between. The DNA for the CDR3 is TGCAGTGCTAGACAGGACGGGAACACTGAAGCTTTCTTT. Residues: CSARQDGNTEAFF.

This chain's CDR3 is CSVEDRGKLFF. The CDR3 nucleotides are TGCAGCGTTGAAGATAGGGGAAAACTGTTTTTT. The chain has TRBV29-1 and TRBJ1-4, with a possible D match to TRBD1 (5 bases). This CDR3 has 11 residues. Looked up from germline, CDR1 is SQVTM and CDR2 is ANQGSEA. V lost 0 bases and J lost 10, with 6 bases in between.

The CDR3 nucleotides are TGTGCCAGCAGCCCCTATGACATAGGGGGGGCTGAAGCTTTCTTT. Residues: CASSPYDIGGAEAFF. V is TRBV3-1 and J is TRBJ1-1; D is possibly TRBD1 (6 bases). The CDR3 is 15 residues long. Trimming removed 4 bases at V and 6 bases at J, with 18 bases between. Germline assignment: CDR1 LGHDT and CDR2 YNNKEL (reference sequence).

This clonotype was recorded once. J is TRBJ2-1 and V is TRBV20-1; TRBD2 aligns across 13 bases. Germline V gene sequence: CDR1 DFQATT, CDR2 SNEGSKA (reference sequence). Trimming cost V 0 bases and J 4 bases; bases outside gene matches: 3. The CDR3 length is 16 residues. CDR3 nucleotide sequence: TGCAGTGCTAGAGATCCGGGACTAGCGGGATACAATGAGCAGTTCTTC. It yields the protein CSARDPGLAGYNEQFF.

V is TRBV6-5 and J is TRBJ1-1; D not certain. This CDR3 region has 13 residues. With 0 bases removed from V and 1 base from J, the gap between germline ends came to 3 bases. The germline gives CDR1 MNHEY, CDR2 SVGAGI. This CDR3 is CASSYSANTEAFF. CDR3 DNA sequence: TGTGCCAGCAGTTACTCTGCGAACACTGAAGCTTTCTTT.

This chain links TRBV12-3 or TRBV12-4 with TRBJ2-7; D is uncertain. This CDR3 has 12 residues. Trimming took off 5 bases at V and 4 bases at J, with 9 bases between the two ends. The CDR3 DNA reads TGTGCCAGCAGTCCCCAGCCGTACGAGCAGTACTTC. Its protein is CASSPQPYEQYF.

The chain carries TRBV6-4 and TRBJ2-1; D not resolved. The V and J ends lost 0 bases and 2 bases respectively, with 11 bases between them. Germline lookup yields CDR1 MRHNA and CDR2 SNTAGT. The CDR3 consists of 16 residues. In DNA form, the CDR3 reads TGTGCCAGCAGTGACTCCAAGCGCTACCCCTACAATGAGCAGTTCTTC. Amino acids: CASSDSKRYPYNEQFF.

The rearrangement joins TRBV4-2 to TRBJ2-2, with D possibly matching TRBD2 (5 bases). Trimming stripped 1 base from V and 0 bases from J, with 9 bases between. The CDR3 is 16 residues long. CDR1 is LGHNA, CDR2 YNFKEQ, per germline. This CDR3 is CASSQGASPNTGELFF. In DNA form, the CDR3 reads TGTGCCAGCAGCCAAGGGGCTAGCCCGAACACCGGGGAGCTGTTTTTT.

V gene TRBV20-1 combines with J gene TRBJ1-3; the D is unclear. This CDR3 spans 14 amino acids. Germline CDR1 reads DFQATT; CDR2 reads SNEGSKA (reference sequence). V was trimmed by 6 bases and J by 2 bases, leaving 14 bases between them. CDR3 region: CSASNGDAGNTIYF. The DNA for the CDR3 is TGCAGTGCAAGTAATGGGGATGCTGGAAACACCATATATTTT.

The rearrangement uses TRBV15 and TRBJ2-7; either TRBD1 or TRBD2 may supply D (5 bases each). Trimming took 1 base from V and 2 from J, leaving 12 bases between them. Germline V gene lookup returns CDR1 LNHNV and CDR2 YYDKDF (reference sequence). The CDR3 loop spans 15 amino acids. This CDR3 reads CATSRVGTAAYEQYF. The CDR3 nucleotides are TGTGCCACCAGCAGAGTGGGGACGGCGGCCTACGAGCAGTACTTC. The whole variable domain, remainder taken from reference TRBV15 and TRBJ2-7, is DAMVIQNPRYQVTQFGKPVTLSCSQTLNHNVMYWYQQKSSQAPKLLFHYYDKDFNNEADTPDNFQSRRPNTSFCFLDIRSPGLGDTAMYLCATSRVGTAAYEQYFGPGTRLTVT.

This sequence joins TRBV20-1 and TRBJ2-3, with D perhaps TRBD2 (5 bases). The CDR3 length is 12 residues. Per germline, CDR1 DFQATT and CDR2 SNEGSKA (reference sequence). Trimming left V 5 bases short and J 5 bases short, with 11 bases between. CDR3 protein: CSAPGLGDTQYF. The CDR3 coding sequence is TGCAGTGCTCCCGGACTGGGAGATACGCAGTATTTT.

This chain links TRBV27 with TRBJ2-6; 7 bases map to TRBD2. CDR1 MNHEY and CDR2 SMNVEV come from the germline V gene (reference sequence). CDR3 length: 16 amino acids. With 7 bases clipped from V and 4 bases from J, the junction kept 10 bases outside the gene matches. The CDR3 nucleotides are TGTGCCAGCACTGACCTACTAGCGCTCGGGGCCAACGTCCTGACTTTC. Its translation is CASTDLLALGANVLTF.

This clonotype was counted a few times. This chain uses TRBV6-6 with TRBJ2-1; TRBD1 aligns across 7 bases. CDR1 MNHNY and CDR2 SVGAGI come from the germline V gene (reference sequence). The CDR3 has 12 amino acids. The V gene end was trimmed by 4 bases and the J gene end by 7 bases; junction bases not matched to a gene: 1. The CDR3 bases are TGTGCCAGCAGTTCGACAGGGAATGAGCAGTTCTTC. Its translation: CASSSTGNEQFF.

This clonotype came up a few times. This sequence joins TRBV12-3 or TRBV12-4 and TRBJ2-1, with 7 positions matching TRBD2. V gave up 1 base and J gave up 4 bases; unmatched junction bases: 1. This CDR3 spans 14 amino acids. The DNA of the CDR3 is TGTGCCAGCAGTTTAGGGGGGGGGTACAATGAGCAGTTCTTC. Amino acids: CASSLGGGYNEQFF.

This clonotype was observed a single time. The chain links TRBV6-5 to TRBJ2-1; weak D call: TRBD2 (5 bases). The CDR3 extends over 15 amino acids. Germline loops: CDR1 MNHEY, CDR2 SVGAGI. With 0 bases removed from V and 5 bases from J, the gap between germline ends came to 11 bases. The CDR3 sequence is CASSYSGRDNNEQFF. The CDR3 coding sequence is TGTGCCAGCAGTTACTCAGGGAGAGACAACAATGAGCAGTTCTTC.

The chain has TRBV20-1 and TRBJ1-1, with a possible D match to TRBD1 (5 bases). Per germline, CDR1 DFQATT and CDR2 SNEGSKA (reference sequence). This CDR3 spans 13 amino acids. The V gene lost 6 bases and the J gene lost 4 bases, with 15 bases spanning the gap. CDR3 protein: CSAATVSGTEAFF. As DNA, the CDR3 is TGCAGTGCCGCGACAGTCTCAGGCACTGAAGCTTTCTTT.

V gene TRBV12-3 or TRBV12-4 combines with J gene TRBJ1-2; D is undetermined. V lost 0 bases and J lost 6, with 11 bases in between. The CDR3 is 14 residues long. The DNA of the CDR3 is TGTGCCAGCAGTTTAGCCGGTCGGGTCCATGGCTACACCTTC. Residues: CASSLAGRVHGYTF.

The chain uses TRBV30 and TRBJ1-1, with D unresolved. CDR3 length equals 13 residues. V lost 1 base and J lost 1, with 7 bases in between. CDR1 and CDR2 from the germline V gene are GTSNPN and SVGIG (reference sequence). This CDR3 is CAWSDRSNTEAFF. CDR3 coding DNA: TGTGCCTGGAGTGACAGATCGAACACTGAAGCTTTCTTT.